What follows are 21 T cell receptor beta chains derived from one specimen sequenced in a study of tumor and adjacent non-tumor tissue in lung cancer (dated by TCRdb to 2017 to 2018). Library preparation employed multiplex PCR. The reads were generated on an Illumina HiSeq 2500. TCRbeta libraries were constructed through three rounds of nested PCR with primers (Table S4) according to protocols modified from ARM-PCR. TCRdb trimmed public reads at Q25 via fastp, called clones via MiXCR and kept in-frame beta chains. Identical CDR3 protein sequences are pooled into one entry, listed with their most common genes and DNA. The sample table records about 100,000 distinct CDR3 sequences; less than 75% of these occur just once. The ten largest clones take up roughly 19% of the sample. RNA was extracted from bulk unsorted tissue and checked for quality with a NanoDrop ND-1000 and an Agilent 2100. Normal lung samples were distant non-tumor tissue taken more than 3 cm from the tumor edge.

Sequencing was done on a sample of distant non-tumor lung tissue. These receptors all stem from a man aged 30 to 39 with non-small cell lung cancer.

Notes on this clonotype: This may come from a read error, since a much larger clone is one base off. The chain recombines TRBV20-1 with TRBJ2-1; 14 bases line up with TRBD2. Germline CDR1 reads DFQATT; CDR2 reads SNEGSKA (reference sequence). J gave up 6 bases and V 3 bases, and 16 bases lay outside the gene matches. There are 19 residues in the CDR3. The CDR3 here is CSARDRGGYGLAGGNEQFF. The DNA for the CDR3 is TGCAGTGCTAGGGACCGGGGCGGCTACGGACTAGCGGGAGGCAATGAGCAGTTCTTC.

This clonotype has at least ten counts. In DNA, the CDR3 is TGCGCCAGCAGCTTGGGAGGGGGCTTGGACACTGAAGCTTTCTTT. Protein product: CASSLGGGLDTEAFF. V gene TRBV5-1 combines with J gene TRBJ1-1; TRBD1 matches 7 bases. This CDR3 comprises 15 residues. V was pared by 0 bases and J by 3 bases, with 5 bases of the junction left unmatched. CDR1 SGHRS and CDR2 YFSETQ come from the germline V gene. Full variable domain (missing parts from reference TRBV5-1 and TRBJ1-1): KAGVTQTPRYLIKTRGQQVTLSCSPISGHRSVSWYQQTPGQGLQFLFEYFSETQRNKGNFPGRFSGRQFSNSRSEMNVSTLELGDSALYLCASSLGGGLDTEAFFGQGTRLTVV.

Of note for this clonotype: The junction shows a germline mismatch at one end, possibly a read error. The V gene is TRBV4-2, the J gene TRBJ2-3, with TRBD2 identical over 9 bases. This CDR3 has 15 amino acids. The V gene's germline CDR1 is LGHNA and CDR2 YNFKEQ. The CDR3 is CASSQDRGGADTRYF. In DNA, the CDR3 is TGTGCCAGCAGTCAAGATCGCGGGGGGGCAGATACGCGGTATTTT.

Comment on this clonotype: The junction does not match germline at one end; this may be a read error. The V gene is TRBV13, the J gene TRBJ1-1; a possible D gene is TRBD1 (6 bases). CDR3 length: 16 residues. CDR1 and CDR2 from the germline V gene are PRHDT and FYEKMQ (reference sequence). The CDR3 here is CAISPRGGGGNTEAFF. CDR3 coding DNA: TGTGCCATCAGCCCACGGGGGGGCGGGGGGAACACTGAGGCTTTCTTT.

Notes on this clonotype: One end of the junction varies from germline; a read error may be responsible. The rearrangement uses TRBV12-3 or TRBV12-4 and TRBJ2-7; D perhaps matches TRBD1 (6 bases). This CDR3 region has 13 residues. The CDR3 DNA follows: TGTGCCAGCGGTTTACAGGGATGGTATGAGCAGTACTTC. It is translated as CASGLQGWYEQYF.

The chain combines TRBV11-2 with TRBJ2-2; 12 positions agree with TRBD2. Germline V gives CDR1 SGHAT, CDR2 FQNNGV. The CDR3 is 17 amino acids. V lost 5 bases, J lost 2 bases, and 6 bases stayed unmatched. DNA of the CDR3: TGTGCCAGCAGCCCCAGACTAGCGGGAGATAACACCGGGGAGCTGTTTTTT. It codes for CASSPRLAGDNTGELFF. The entire variable domain, with the rest obtained from reference TRBV11-2 and TRBJ2-2, is as follows: EAGVAQSPRYKIIEKRQSVAFWCNPISGHATLYWYQQILGQGPKLLIQFQNNGVVDDSQLPKDRFSAERLKGVDSTLKIQPAKLEDSAVYLCASSPRLAGDNTGELFFGEGSRLTVL.

This clonotype was seen at least ten times. V is TRBV6-2 or TRBV6-3 and J is TRBJ1-1; D not certain. The V gene lost 5 bases and the J gene lost 2 bases, with 12 bases spanning the gap. CDR1 is MNHEY and CDR2 is SVGEGT in the germline V gene. The CDR3 covers 14 residues. The CDR3 protein is CASSPATPNTEAFF. In DNA form, the CDR3 reads TGTGCCAGCAGTCCCGCCACTCCTAACACTGAAGCTTTCTTT.

A note on this clonotype: A read error is possible here, since a much larger clone lies one base away. The chain couples TRBV6-5 to TRBJ1-2, with 11 nucleotides matching TRBD1. CDR3 length: 15 amino acids. Germline CDR1 is MNHEY and CDR2 is SVGAGI. V gave up 5 bases and J gave up 5 bases; unmatched junction bases: 7. The CDR3 DNA is TGTGCCAGCAGTCCGGGACAGGGGGTGCGGTATGGCTACACCTTC. As protein: CASSPGQGVRYGYTF.

The V gene is TRBV11-2, the J gene TRBJ2-3; the D is unclear. V shed 5 bases and J shed 0 bases, with 9 bases lying between them. This CDR3 spans 14 amino acids. CDR1 and CDR2 (germline): SGHAT, FQNNGV. The CDR3 sequence is CASSRLSSTDTQYF. The CDR3 coding sequence is TGTGCCAGCAGCCGGTTGAGTAGCACAGATACGCAGTATTTT.

In regard to this clonotype: The junction and the germline gene differ at one end; a read error may be behind it. The chain uses TRBV29-1 and TRBJ2-1; unclear D gene. CDR3 length: 12 residues. CDR1 is SQVTM and CDR2 is ANQGSEA in the germline V gene. The DNA of the CDR3 is TGCAGCGTTGTGAATATCTACAGTGAGCACTTCTTC. Translated, it gives CSVVNIYSEHFF.

The chain is built from TRBV6-2 or TRBV6-3 and TRBJ1-5, with D possibly TRBD1 on 6 matching bases. This CDR3 has 15 amino acids. Per the germline V gene, CDR1 is MNHEY and CDR2 is SVGEGT. Here the CDR3 reads CTNRNRGGPGQPQHF. The CDR3 nucleotides read TGTACCAACAGGAACCGAGGGGGTCCTGGTCAGCCCCAGCATTTT.

This clonotype has more than one count but fewer than ten. The junction and the germline gene differ at one end; a read error may be behind it. J is TRBJ2-3 and V is TRBV10-2; D call uncertain. The end of the DNA aligns better with TRBJ1-5, so the J call may be wrong. The CDR3 is 11 residues long. CDR1 and CDR2 (germline): WSHSY, SAAADI. The CDR3 region has the DNA TGCGCAAGCAGGATTACAGATACGCAGCATTTT. Protein: CASRITDTQHF.

This clonotype ranks as medium-sized. This chain joins TRBV11-2 and TRBJ2-7, with 7 nucleotides matching TRBD2. Germline V gives CDR1 SGHAT, CDR2 FQNNGV. V was pared by 6 bases and J by 2 bases, with 4 bases of the junction left unmatched. CDR3 length equals 13 residues. CDR3 residues: CASRPAGTYEQYF. The DNA of the CDR3 is TGTGCCAGCAGGCCAGCGGGGACCTACGAGCAGTACTTC.

This clonotype has just a few counts. One end of the junction is discordant with germline, which a read error may explain. The V gene is TRBV7-9, the J gene TRBJ2-7; D remains unclear. CDR1 SEHNR and CDR2 FQNEAQ come from the germline V gene (reference sequence). This CDR3 contains 14 residues. The CDR3 protein is CVSSPWGRTYEQYF. The CDR3 nucleotides read TGTGTCAGCAGCCCCTGGGGTCGAACCTATGAGCAGTACTTC. The full variable domain, in which reference TRBV7-9 and TRBJ2-7 provide the parts outside the CDR3, is DTGVSQNPRHKITKRGQNVTFRCDPISEHNRLYWYRQTLGQGPEFLTYFQNEAQLEKSRLLSDRFSAERPKGSFSTLEIQRTEQGDSAMYLCVSSPWGRTYEQYFGPGTRLTVT.

The chain carries TRBV20-1 and TRBJ1-2; D is undetermined. V lost 4 bases to trimming and J lost 4 bases, with 13 bases between them. Looked up from germline, CDR1 is DFQATT and CDR2 is SNEGSKA (reference sequence). This CDR3 is built from 13 residues. CDR3 protein: CSAITYKTYGYTF. As DNA, the CDR3 is TGCAGTGCTATCACCTACAAGACCTATGGCTACACCTTC.

Concerning this clonotype itself: This could be a read error, since a much larger clone is one nucleotide away. The gene calls are TRBV10-3 and TRBJ2-7; tentatively, D is TRBD1 (6 bases). The CDR3 is 12 amino acids. From germline, CDR1 is ENHRY and CDR2 SYGVKD. Trimming pared 3 bases from V and 13 bases from J, leaving 16 bases between. The CDR3 region is CAISEGGGGDYF. In nucleotides, the CDR3 is TGTGCCATCAGTGAAGGTGGGGGCGGCGACTACTTC.

In regard to this clonotype: Germline and junction disagree at one end, which may indicate a read error. This chain uses TRBV20-1 with TRBJ1-5, with a tentative D call TRBD1 (5 bases). The CDR3 has 17 residues. Germline values: CDR1 DFQATT, CDR2 SNEGSKA (reference sequence). CDR3 residues: CSATGPGVEYSNQTQHF. The CDR3 nucleotides read TGCAGTGCCACGGGACCGGGCGTGGAGTATAGCAATCAGACCCAGCATTTT.

This clonotype was counted a few times. J is TRBJ2-7 and V is TRBV30; 8 positions match TRBD1. Germline assignment: CDR1 GTSNPN and CDR2 SVGIG (reference sequence). The CDR3 runs 15 residues. V was clipped by 5 bases and J by 4 bases; unmatched bases: 13. This CDR3 is CAWDPPDREVYEQYF. The DNA of the CDR3 is TGTGCCTGGGACCCTCCGGACAGGGAGGTATACGAGCAGTACTTC.

There are a few counts of this clonotype. The genes are TRBV30 and TRBJ1-5; 9 nucleotides match TRBD1. Germline-derived CDR1 and CDR2 are GTSNPN and SVGIG (reference sequence). V trimming: 2 bases; J trimming: 0 bases; junction bases outside the gene matches: 8. The CDR3 spans 17 residues. The CDR3 region is CAWSRDRDGDSNQPQHF. CDR3 in DNA: TGTGCCTGGAGTAGGGACAGGGATGGGGATAGCAATCAGCCCCAGCATTTT.

This chain connects TRBV20-1 to TRBJ2-3; 7 positions agree with TRBD1. Looked up from germline, CDR1 is DFQATT and CDR2 is SNEGSKA (reference sequence). This CDR3 is built from 14 residues. Written as DNA, the CDR3 is TGCTGTGTTAGGGGGCTGAGCGGCACAGATACGCAGTATTTT. Translated: CCVRGLSGTDTQYF.

The chain joins TRBV5-1 to TRBJ2-3; a weak D match, TRBD1 (6 bases). CDR3 length: 15 residues. Germline lookup yields CDR1 SGHRS and CDR2 YFSETQ. Trimming removed 0 bases from V and 4 bases from J, with 12 bases in between. The DNA of the CDR3 is TGCGCCAGCAGCTTGGCCGCAGGGGCCGCAGATACGCAGTATTTT. This codes for CASSLAAGAADTQYF.